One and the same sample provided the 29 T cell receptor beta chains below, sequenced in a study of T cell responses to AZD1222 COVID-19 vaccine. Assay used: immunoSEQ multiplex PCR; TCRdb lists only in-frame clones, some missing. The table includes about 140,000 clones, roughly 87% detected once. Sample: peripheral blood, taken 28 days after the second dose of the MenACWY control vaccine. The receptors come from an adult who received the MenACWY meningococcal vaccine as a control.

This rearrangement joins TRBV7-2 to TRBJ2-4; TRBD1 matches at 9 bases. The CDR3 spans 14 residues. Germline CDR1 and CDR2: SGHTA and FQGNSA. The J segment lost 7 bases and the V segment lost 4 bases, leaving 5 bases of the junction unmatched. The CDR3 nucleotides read TGTGCCAGCAGCTCCCGGGACAGGGCTAACATTCAGTACTTC. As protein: CASSSRDRANIQYF.

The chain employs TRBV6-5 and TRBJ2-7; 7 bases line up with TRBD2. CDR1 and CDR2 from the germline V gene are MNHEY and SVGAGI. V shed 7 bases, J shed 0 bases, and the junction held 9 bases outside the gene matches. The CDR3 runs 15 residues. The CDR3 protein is CASTFGRLVSYEQYF. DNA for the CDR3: TGTGCCAGCACCTTCGGGAGGCTGGTCTCCTACGAGCAGTACTTC.

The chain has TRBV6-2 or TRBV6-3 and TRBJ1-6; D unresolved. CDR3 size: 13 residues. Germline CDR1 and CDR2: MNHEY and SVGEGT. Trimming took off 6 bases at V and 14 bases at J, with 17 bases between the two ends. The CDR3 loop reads CASSFWNQASLHF. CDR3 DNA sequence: TGTGCCAGCAGCTTCTGGAATCAGGCTTCCCTCCACTTT.

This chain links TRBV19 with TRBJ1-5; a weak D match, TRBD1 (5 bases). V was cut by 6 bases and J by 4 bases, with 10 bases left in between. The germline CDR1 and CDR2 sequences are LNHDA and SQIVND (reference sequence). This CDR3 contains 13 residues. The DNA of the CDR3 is TGTGCCAGTAGCGGGACGGGGAATCAGCCCCAGCATTTT. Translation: CASSGTGNQPQHF. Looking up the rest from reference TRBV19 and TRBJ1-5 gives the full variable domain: DGGITQSPKYLFRKEGQNVTLSCEQNLNHDAMYWYRQDPGQGLRLIYYSQIVNDFQKGDIAEGYSVSREKKESFPLTVTSAQKNPTAFYLCASSGTGNQPQHFGDGTRLSIL.

CDR3 DNA: TGTGCCAGCAGCTGGCGGGGGAGGGGCACAGATACGCAGTATTTT. It codes for CASSWRGRGTDTQYF. The chain recombines TRBV7-6 with TRBJ2-3, with 7 bases that match TRBD2. Per germline, CDR1 SGHVS and CDR2 FNYEAQ. CDR3 size: 15 residues. J was trimmed by 1 base and V by 4 bases; bases with no gene match: 5.

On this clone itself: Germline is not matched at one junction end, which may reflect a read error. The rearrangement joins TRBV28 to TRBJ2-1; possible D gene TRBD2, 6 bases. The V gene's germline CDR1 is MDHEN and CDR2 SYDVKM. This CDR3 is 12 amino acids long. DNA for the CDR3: TGTGCCAGCAGCGCAAACCCTAGCGCCACGCTCTTC. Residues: CASSANPSATLF.

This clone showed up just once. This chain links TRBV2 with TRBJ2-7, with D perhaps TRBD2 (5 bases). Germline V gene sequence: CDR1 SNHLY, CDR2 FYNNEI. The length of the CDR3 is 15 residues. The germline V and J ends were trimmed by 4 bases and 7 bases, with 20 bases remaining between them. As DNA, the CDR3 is TGTGCCAGCAGTGCAAGGGCTGCACATGGCGGGGAGCAGTACTTC. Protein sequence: CASSARAAHGGEQYF. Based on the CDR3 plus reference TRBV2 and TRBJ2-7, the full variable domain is EPEVTQTPSHQVTQMGQEVILRCVPISNHLYFYWYRQILGQKVEFLVSFYNNEISEKSEIFDDQFSVERPDGSNFTLKIRSTKLEDSAMYFCASSARAAHGGEQYFGPGTRLTVT.

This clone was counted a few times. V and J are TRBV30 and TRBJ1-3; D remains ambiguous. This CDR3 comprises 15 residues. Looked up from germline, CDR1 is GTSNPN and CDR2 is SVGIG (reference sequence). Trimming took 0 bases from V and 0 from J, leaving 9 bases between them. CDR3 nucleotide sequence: TGTGCCTGGAGTGTTCAGCGGCTCTCTGGAAACACCATATATTTT. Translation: CAWSVQRLSGNTIYF.

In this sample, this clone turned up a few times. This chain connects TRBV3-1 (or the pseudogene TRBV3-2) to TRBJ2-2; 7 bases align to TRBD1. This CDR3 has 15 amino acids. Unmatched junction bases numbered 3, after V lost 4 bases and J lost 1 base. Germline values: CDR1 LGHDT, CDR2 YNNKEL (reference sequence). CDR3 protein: CASSPGQRNTGELFF. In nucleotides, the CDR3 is TGTGCCAGCAGCCCGGGACAGAGGAACACCGGGGAGCTGTTTTTT.

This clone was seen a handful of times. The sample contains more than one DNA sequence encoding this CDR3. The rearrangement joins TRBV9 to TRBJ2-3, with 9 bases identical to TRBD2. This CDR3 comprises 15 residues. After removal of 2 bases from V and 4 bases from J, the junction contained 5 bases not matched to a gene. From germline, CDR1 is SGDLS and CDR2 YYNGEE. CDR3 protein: CASSVSGGGADTQYF. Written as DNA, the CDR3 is TGTGCCAGCAGCGTTTCCGGCGGGGGGGCAGATACGCAGTATTTT.

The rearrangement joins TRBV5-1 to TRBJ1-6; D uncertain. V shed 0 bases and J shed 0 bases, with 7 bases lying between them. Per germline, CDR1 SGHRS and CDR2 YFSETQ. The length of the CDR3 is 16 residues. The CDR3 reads CASSLVPSSYNSPLHF. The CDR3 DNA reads TGCGCCAGCAGCTTGGTCCCCAGCTCCTATAATTCACCCCTCCACTTT.

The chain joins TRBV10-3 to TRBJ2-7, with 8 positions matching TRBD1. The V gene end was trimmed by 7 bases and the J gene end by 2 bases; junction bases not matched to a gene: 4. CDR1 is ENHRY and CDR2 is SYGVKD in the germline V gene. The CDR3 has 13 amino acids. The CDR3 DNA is TGTGCCATCAAAGACAGGGGTCCCTACGAGCAGTACTTC. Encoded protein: CAIKDRGPYEQYF.

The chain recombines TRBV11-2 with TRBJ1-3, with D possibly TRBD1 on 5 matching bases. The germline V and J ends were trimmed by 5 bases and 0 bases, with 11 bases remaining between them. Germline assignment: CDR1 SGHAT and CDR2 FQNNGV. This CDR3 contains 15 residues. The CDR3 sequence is CASSRQTISGNTIYF. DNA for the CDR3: TGTGCCAGCAGCCGACAGACGATCTCTGGAAACACCATATATTTT.

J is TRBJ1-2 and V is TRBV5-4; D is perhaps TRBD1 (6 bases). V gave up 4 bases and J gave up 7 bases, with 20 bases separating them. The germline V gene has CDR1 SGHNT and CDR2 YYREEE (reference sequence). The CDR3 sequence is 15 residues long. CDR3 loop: CASSGGGNGVFGYTF. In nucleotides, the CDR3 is TGTGCCAGCAGCGGAGGGGGGAATGGGGTTTTTGGCTACACCTTC.

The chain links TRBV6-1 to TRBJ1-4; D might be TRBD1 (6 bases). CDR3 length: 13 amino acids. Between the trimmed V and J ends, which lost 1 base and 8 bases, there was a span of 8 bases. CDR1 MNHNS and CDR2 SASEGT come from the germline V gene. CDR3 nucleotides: TGTGCCAGCAGTGAAGGGACAGAGGAAAAACTGTTTTTT. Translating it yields CASSEGTEEKLFF.

CDR3 amino acids: CASSLEMGYEQYF. For the CDR3, the DNA is TGCGCCAGCAGCTTGGAAATGGGCTACGAGCAGTACTTC. This sequence joins TRBV5-1 and TRBJ2-7, with D unclear. Germline values: CDR1 SGHRS, CDR2 YFSETQ. V lost 0 bases to trimming and J lost 3 bases, with 7 bases between them. The CDR3 contains 13 residues.

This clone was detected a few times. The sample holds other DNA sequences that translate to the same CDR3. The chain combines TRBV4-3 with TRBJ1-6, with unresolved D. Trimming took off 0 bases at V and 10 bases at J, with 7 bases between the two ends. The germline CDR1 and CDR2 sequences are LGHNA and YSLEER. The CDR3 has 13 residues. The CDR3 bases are TGCGCCAGCAGCCAAGAATCGGGGTCACCCCTCCACTTT. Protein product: CASSQESGSPLHF.

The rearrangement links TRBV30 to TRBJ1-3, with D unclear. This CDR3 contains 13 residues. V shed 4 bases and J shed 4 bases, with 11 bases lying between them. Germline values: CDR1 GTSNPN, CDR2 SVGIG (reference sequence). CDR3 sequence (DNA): TGTGCCTGGACTGAGGTGGCGGGAAACACCATATATTTT. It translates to CAWTEVAGNTIYF.

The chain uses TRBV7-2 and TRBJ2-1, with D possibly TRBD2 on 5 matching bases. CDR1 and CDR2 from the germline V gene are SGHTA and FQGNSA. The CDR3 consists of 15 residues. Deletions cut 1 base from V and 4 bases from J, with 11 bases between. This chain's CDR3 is CASSLGVTSYNEQFF. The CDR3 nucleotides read TGTGCCAGCAGCTTAGGGGTTACTAGTTACAATGAGCAGTTCTTC. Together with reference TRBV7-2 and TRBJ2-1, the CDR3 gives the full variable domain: GAGVSQSPSNKVTEKGKDVELRCDPISGHTALYWYRQSLGQGLEFLIYFQGNSAPDKSGLPSDRFSAERTGGSVSTLTIQRTQQEDSAVYLCASSLGVTSYNEQFFGPGTRLTVL.

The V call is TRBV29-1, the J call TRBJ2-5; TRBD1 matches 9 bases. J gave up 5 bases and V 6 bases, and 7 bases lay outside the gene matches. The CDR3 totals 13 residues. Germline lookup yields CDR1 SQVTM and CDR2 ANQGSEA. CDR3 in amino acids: CSVNRGQGETQYF. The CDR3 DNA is TGCAGCGTCAACAGGGGGCAAGGGGAGACCCAGTACTTC. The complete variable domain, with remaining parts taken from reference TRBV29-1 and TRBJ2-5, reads SAVISQKPSRDICQRGTSLTIQCQVDSQVTMMFWYRQQPGQSLTLIATANQGSEATYESGFVIDKFPISRPNLTFSTLTVSNMSPEDSSIYLCSVNRGQGETQYFGPGTRLLVL.

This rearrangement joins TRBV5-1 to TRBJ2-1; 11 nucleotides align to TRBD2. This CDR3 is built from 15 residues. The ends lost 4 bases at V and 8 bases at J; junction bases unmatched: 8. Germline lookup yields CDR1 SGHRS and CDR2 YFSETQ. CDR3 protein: CASSVTSGSTHEQFF. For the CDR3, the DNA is TGCGCCAGCAGCGTCACTAGCGGGAGTACCCATGAGCAGTTCTTC.

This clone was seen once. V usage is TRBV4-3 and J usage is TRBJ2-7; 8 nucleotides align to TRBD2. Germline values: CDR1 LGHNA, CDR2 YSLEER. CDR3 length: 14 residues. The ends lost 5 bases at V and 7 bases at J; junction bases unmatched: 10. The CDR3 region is CASSSGGLSGEQYF. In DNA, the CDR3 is TGCGCCAGCAGCTCGGGAGGGCTTTCGGGAGAGCAGTACTTC.

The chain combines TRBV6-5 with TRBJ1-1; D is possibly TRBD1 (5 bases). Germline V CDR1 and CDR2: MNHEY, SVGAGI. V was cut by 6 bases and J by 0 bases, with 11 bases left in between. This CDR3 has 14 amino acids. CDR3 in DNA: TGTGCCAGCAGCCCGGGGCTCTTGAACACTGAAGCTTTCTTT. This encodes CASSPGLLNTEAFF.

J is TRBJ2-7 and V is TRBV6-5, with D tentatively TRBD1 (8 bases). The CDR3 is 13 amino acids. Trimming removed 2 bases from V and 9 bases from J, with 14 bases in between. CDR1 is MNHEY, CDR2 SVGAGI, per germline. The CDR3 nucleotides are TGTGCCAGCAGTTACCGGACAGGGAGGGGGCAGTACTTC. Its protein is CASSYRTGRGQYF.

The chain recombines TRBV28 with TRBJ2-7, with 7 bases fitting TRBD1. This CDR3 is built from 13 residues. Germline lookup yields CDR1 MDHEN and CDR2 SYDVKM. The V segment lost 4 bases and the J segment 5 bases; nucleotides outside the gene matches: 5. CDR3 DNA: TGTGCCAGCAGTTCGGGACAGAATCACGAGCAGTACTTC. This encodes CASSSGQNHEQYF.

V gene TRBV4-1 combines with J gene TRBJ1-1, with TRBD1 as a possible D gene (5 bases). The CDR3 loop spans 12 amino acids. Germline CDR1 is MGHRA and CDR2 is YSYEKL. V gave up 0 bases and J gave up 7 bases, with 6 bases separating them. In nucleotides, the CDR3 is TGCGCCAGCAGCCAAGATGACAGTGAAGCTTTCTTT. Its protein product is CASSQDDSEAFF.

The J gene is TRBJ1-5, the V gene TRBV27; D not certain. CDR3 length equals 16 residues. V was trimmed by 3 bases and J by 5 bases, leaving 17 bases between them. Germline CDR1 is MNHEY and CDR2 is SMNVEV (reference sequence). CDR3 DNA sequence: TGTGCCAGCAGTTTGGGCTCGGGCAGGAGGGATCAGCCCCAGCATTTT. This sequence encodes CASSLGSGRRDQPQHF.

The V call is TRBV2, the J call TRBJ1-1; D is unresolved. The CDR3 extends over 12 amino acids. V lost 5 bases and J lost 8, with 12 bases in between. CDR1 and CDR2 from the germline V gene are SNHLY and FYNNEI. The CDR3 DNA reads TGTGCCAGCAGTCGGGTCGCTCTGGAAGCTTTCTTT. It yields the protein CASSRVALEAFF.

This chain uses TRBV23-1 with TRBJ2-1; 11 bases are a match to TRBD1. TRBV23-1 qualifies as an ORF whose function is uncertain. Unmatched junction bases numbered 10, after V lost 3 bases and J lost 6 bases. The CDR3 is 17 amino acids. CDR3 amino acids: CASSHPWDRGYSNEQFF. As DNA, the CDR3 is TGCGCCAGCAGTCACCCGTGGGACAGGGGGTATTCCAATGAGCAGTTCTTC.